The 31 T cell receptor beta chains below all came from one sample that was sequenced in a study of graft-versus-host responses after intestinal transplantation. Their cognate antigens are unknown. Method: immunoSEQ multiplex PCR; TCRdb's copy keeps in-frame clones and lacks some. This table has some 120,000 clones, 93% appearing once. The sample consisted of unstimulated CD8+ T cells sorted from spleen or lymph node cells, taken before transplant. These receptors all come from a human donor who was the organ donor for an intestinal transplant.

The J gene is TRBJ2-7, the V gene TRBV28; D might be TRBD2 (5 bases). The CDR3 extends over 14 amino acids. Germline CDR1 MDHEN, CDR2 SYDVKM. The ends were cut back, 6 bases at V and 5 bases at J, with 17 bases in the middle. The CDR3 region is CASRGRGWMDEQYF. The CDR3 nucleotides are TGTGCCAGCAGGGGAAGAGGGTGGATGGACGAGCAGTACTTC.

The chain combines TRBV4-3 with TRBJ2-7; D might be TRBD1 (5 bases). The CDR3 is 17 residues long. Germline values: CDR1 LGHNA, CDR2 YSLEER. Trimming took 2 bases from V and 0 from J, leaving 17 bases between them. The CDR3 protein is CASSQSVAGIISYEQYF. CDR3 nucleotide sequence: TGCGCCAGCAGCCAATCCGTGGCAGGGATCATCTCCTACGAGCAGTACTTC.

A single count supports this clone. V and J are TRBV2 and TRBJ2-7; a possible D gene is TRBD1 (5 bases). The CDR3 spans 13 residues. V was shortened by 6 bases and J by 7 bases, with 16 bases between the two germline ends. Germline-derived CDR1 and CDR2 are SNHLY and FYNNEI. The CDR3 DNA reads TGTGCCAGCAGGGCGGTTGGGGCGAGGGAGCAGTACTTC. Its translation: CASRAVGAREQYF.

V is TRBV19 and J is TRBJ1-2; D perhaps matches TRBD1 (6 bases). V dropped 3 bases and J dropped 3 bases, with 20 bases sitting between them. The CDR3 covers 17 residues. CDR1 LNHDA and CDR2 SQIVND come from the germline V gene (reference sequence). The CDR3, as DNA: TGTGCCAGTAGTATCAAGAAACAGGGTCGTCCCTACTATGGCTACACCTTC. This encodes CASSIKKQGRPYYGYTF.

This chain links TRBV4-2 with TRBJ2-7; 10 positions agree with TRBD2. Trimming removed 1 base from V and 5 bases from J; junction bases left unmatched: 2. There are 14 residues in the CDR3. Germline CDR1 LGHNA, CDR2 YNFKEQ. CDR3 in amino acids: CASSQGAGGDEQYF. CDR3 nucleotides: TGTGCCAGCAGCCAAGGAGCGGGAGGGGACGAGCAGTACTTC.

This clone was observed once. V is TRBV6-1 and J is TRBJ1-1; 7 bases are a match to TRBD1. V dropped 5 bases and J dropped 8; count of bases not matched to a gene: 11. The CDR3 runs 14 residues. Germline values: CDR1 MNHNS, CDR2 SASEGT. CDR3 sequence: CASSFYRGFGEAFF. DNA for the CDR3: TGTGCCAGCAGTTTCTACAGGGGTTTCGGGGAAGCTTTCTTT.

The chain links TRBV10-3 to TRBJ1-4; D perhaps matches TRBD1 (5 bases). The ends were cut back, 4 bases at V and 8 bases at J, with 20 bases in the middle. The germline gives CDR1 ENHRY, CDR2 SYGVKD. This CDR3 spans 16 amino acids. The CDR3 sequence is CAISAFLGDQREKLFF. The DNA of the CDR3 is TGTGCCATCAGTGCCTTTTTAGGGGACCAGCGAGAAAAACTGTTTTTT.

The genes are TRBV9 and TRBJ1-2; 9 nucleotides agree with TRBD1. V lost 4 bases and J lost 4; bases outside the gene matches: 11. Germline CDR1 and CDR2: SGDLS and YYNGEE. The CDR3 extends over 16 amino acids. The CDR3 bases are TGTGCCAGCAGCCCCCTTACAGGGGGCCCCTCCTATGGCTACACCTTC. Amino acid sequence: CASSPLTGGPSYGYTF. The full variable domain, completed using reference TRBV9 and TRBJ1-2, is DSGVTQTPKHLITATGQRVTLRCSPRSGDLSVYWYQQSLDQGLQFLIQYYNGEERAKGNILERFSAQQFPDLHSELNLSSLELGDSALYFCASSPLTGGPSYGYTFGSGTRLTVV.

The rearrangement joins TRBV4-1 to TRBJ1-4; D is possibly TRBD1 (5 bases). Looked up from germline, CDR1 is MGHRA and CDR2 is YSYEKL. V was pared by 3 bases and J by 4 bases, with 15 bases between. CDR3 length: 16 amino acids. The CDR3 DNA is TGCGCCAGCAGCCACCGGGTGGGGCAGTTTAATGAAAAACTGTTTTTT. As protein: CASSHRVGQFNEKLFF.

The chain joins TRBV20-1 to TRBJ2-7; D remains unclear. The CDR3 has 10 amino acids. With 3 bases removed from V and 6 bases from J, the gap between germline ends came to 6 bases. Per germline, CDR1 DFQATT and CDR2 SNEGSKA (reference sequence). The CDR3 DNA sequence: TGCAGTGCTAGTTGGGGCGAGCAGTACTTC. It encodes CSASWGEQYF.

The genes are TRBV11-2 and TRBJ1-5; no clear D. V gave up 1 base and J gave up 2 bases, with 9 bases separating them. Germline CDR1 is SGHAT and CDR2 is FQNNGV. CDR3 length: 15 residues. CDR3 loop: CASSLGSLGNQPQHF. As DNA, the CDR3 is TGTGCCAGCAGCTTAGGTTCCCTGGGCAATCAGCCCCAGCATTTT.

The V and J genes are TRBV7-8 and TRBJ2-5; TRBD1 matches at 9 bases. The trim removed 1 base at V and 4 bases at J, leaving 7 bases unmatched. CDR1 and CDR2 (germline): SGHVS, FQNEAQ. The CDR3 totals 16 residues. This CDR3 reads CASSLDGTGSGETQYF. As DNA, the CDR3 is TGTGCCAGCAGCTTAGACGGGACAGGGTCGGGAGAGACCCAGTACTTC.

This clone was seen a single time. The CDR3 sequence is CASSYLEGSYEQYF. CDR3 bases: TGTGCCAGCAGTTACTTAGAGGGCTCCTACGAGCAGTACTTC. V is TRBV6-5 and J is TRBJ2-7; TRBD2 might be the D (5 bases). Trimming removed 1 base from V and 0 bases from J, with 7 bases in between. Germline V gene sequence: CDR1 MNHEY, CDR2 SVGAGI. This CDR3 is built from 14 residues.

This chain joins TRBV4-2 and TRBJ2-1; no reliable D call. Germline V gives CDR1 LGHNA, CDR2 YNFKEQ. The V and J ends lost 1 base and 0 bases respectively, with 7 bases between them. The CDR3 length is 15 residues. CDR3 amino acids: CASSQGPSSYNEQFF. The CDR3 DNA sequence: TGTGCCAGCAGCCAAGGGCCCAGCTCCTACAATGAGCAGTTCTTC.

The chain recombines TRBV19 with TRBJ2-1, with 10 bases aligning to TRBD2. V was pared by 6 bases and J by 4 bases, with 12 bases of the junction left unmatched. Germline lookup yields CDR1 LNHDA and CDR2 SQIVND (reference sequence). The length of the CDR3 is 17 residues. The CDR3 protein is CASSTPLAGVAYNEQFF. The CDR3 DNA reads TGTGCCAGTAGCACCCCCCTAGCGGGAGTAGCGTACAATGAGCAGTTCTTC. The full variable domain, in which reference TRBV19 and TRBJ2-1 provide the parts outside the CDR3, is DGGITQSPKYLFRKEGQNVTLSCEQNLNHDAMYWYRQDPGQGLRLIYYSQIVNDFQKGDIAEGYSVSREKKESFPLTVTSAQKNPTAFYLCASSTPLAGVAYNEQFFGPGTRLTVL.

In DNA, the CDR3 is TGTGCCAGCAGTGAACTGTCACCAAGCGGGAGGTTGAATGAGCAGTTCTTC. Its protein product is CASSELSPSGRLNEQFF. This rearrangement joins TRBV6-1 to TRBJ2-1, with 9 positions matching TRBD2. J was trimmed by 7 bases and V by 2 bases; bases with no gene match: 12. The CDR3 has 17 amino acids. Per germline, CDR1 MNHNS and CDR2 SASEGT.

About this clone itself: This same CDR3 is encoded by further DNA sequences in the sample. The V call is TRBV7-9, the J call TRBJ1-1; the match to TRBD1 covers 8 bases. The CDR3 length is 15 residues. Germline V gene data show CDR1 as SEHNR and CDR2 as FQNEAQ (reference sequence). After removal of 2 bases from V and 8 bases from J, the junction contained 10 bases not matched to a gene. The chain's CDR3 is CASSLTATGATEAFF. The CDR3 DNA reads TGTGCCAGCAGCTTAACAGCGACAGGGGCCACCGAAGCTTTCTTT.

Only one count was recorded for this clone. This rearrangement joins TRBV15 to TRBJ1-5; D unresolved. The CDR3 has 15 amino acids. CDR1 and CDR2 from the germline V gene are LNHNV and YYDKDF (reference sequence). Trimming cost V 1 base and J 2 bases, with 9 bases left between them. CDR3 coding DNA: TGTGCCACCAGCAGAGTGAAGGGTGGCAATCAGCCCCAGCATTTT. It specifies CATSRVKGGNQPQHF.

This clone was counted between two and nine times. Different DNA sequences within this sample yield the same CDR3. This chain connects TRBV10-3 to TRBJ2-2; no clear D gene. CDR1 and CDR2 (germline): ENHRY, SYGVKD. The CDR3 spans 17 residues. Trimming stripped 2 bases from V and 0 bases from J, with 13 bases between. CDR3 sequence (DNA): TGTGCCATCAGTGAGCCACAGACATATTCGAACACCGGGGAGCTGTTTTTT. Translating gives CAISEPQTYSNTGELFF.

The rearrangement uses TRBV5-6 and TRBJ2-5, with a weak D call TRBD1 (5 bases). The CDR3 is 17 amino acids. Trimming left V 2 bases short and J 3 bases short, with 20 bases between. Germline V gives CDR1 SGHDT, CDR2 YYEEEE. The CDR3 DNA follows: TGTGCCAGCAGCTTTTCGTCTCACGACAGCAAAAAAGAGACCCAGTACTTC. It is translated as CASSFSSHDSKKETQYF.

V and J are TRBV18 and TRBJ1-5, with D maybe TRBD1 (5 bases). V lost 1 base to trimming and J lost 6 bases, with 25 bases between them. Per the germline V gene, CDR1 is KGHSH and CDR2 is LQKENI. The CDR3 is 19 amino acids. CDR3 bases: TGTGCCAGCTCACCACATTATTTTCTCGGCCAGGGAGGAAGTCAGCCCCAGCATTTT. It encodes CASSPHYFLGQGGSQPQHF.

This sequence joins TRBV25-1 and TRBJ2-2; D is perhaps TRBD1 (5 bases). The V end was cut by 6 bases, the J end by 6 bases, with 11 bases between. The CDR3 is 13 residues long. Germline V gene sequence: CDR1 MGHDK, CDR2 SYGVNS. The DNA for the CDR3 is TGTGCCAGCAGCCAATGGGGCCCCGGGGAGCTGTTTTTT. The encoded protein is CASSQWGPGELFF.

The chain is built from TRBV9 and TRBJ2-1, with D perhaps given as TRBD1 or TRBD2 (6 bases each). V lost 3 bases, J lost 5 bases, and 15 bases lay in between. The CDR3 extends over 15 amino acids. Germline values: CDR1 SGDLS, CDR2 YYNGEE. The CDR3 is CASSDPPGGHNEQFF. The CDR3, as DNA: TGTGCCAGCAGCGATCCCCCTGGGGGGCACAATGAGCAGTTCTTC.

The chain uses TRBV29-1 and TRBJ1-2; D not resolved. This CDR3 contains 15 residues. CDR1 SQVTM and CDR2 ANQGSEA come from the germline V gene. The V end was cut by 0 bases, the J end by 5 bases, with 16 bases between. The CDR3 is CSVEEGANPLYGYTF. The CDR3 DNA sequence: TGCAGCGTTGAAGAGGGAGCCAATCCGCTATATGGCTACACCTTC.

V usage is TRBV16 and J usage is TRBJ2-7; either TRBD1 or TRBD2 may fit D (5 bases each). Germline V gene lookup returns CDR1 KGHSY and CDR2 FQNENV. The V end was cut by 2 bases, the J end by 0 bases, with 17 bases between. The CDR3 runs to 17 residues. The CDR3 DNA is TGTGCCAGCAGCCAAACCCCAGGGACGGACCTCTCCTACGAGCAGTACTTC. Amino acids: CASSQTPGTDLSYEQYF.

Only one count was recorded for this clone. The chain uses TRBV6-6 and TRBJ2-5, with 8 bases matching TRBD2. The assigned J gene may be wrong: the sequence end matches TRBJ2-7 better. The germline gives CDR1 MNHNY, CDR2 SVGAGI (reference sequence). CDR3 size: 14 residues. CDR3 bases: TGTGCCAGCAGTTACTCACTAGCGGCCTACGAGCAGTACTTC. Translated: CASSYSLAAYEQYF.

The genes are TRBV4-3 and TRBJ2-1; the match to TRBD2 covers 7 bases. CDR3 length equals 15 residues. V was clipped by 0 bases and J by 7 bases; unmatched bases: 6. Germline loops: CDR1 LGHNA, CDR2 YSLEER. CDR3 residues: CASSQESSGRNEQFF. Here the CDR3 DNA reads TGCGCCAGCAGCCAAGAGTCTAGCGGACGTAATGAGCAGTTCTTC.

This clone has only a few counts. CDR3 in DNA: TGTGCCAGCAGCTCCGGGACAGGCACCTACGAGCAGTACTTC. Protein: CASSSGTGTYEQYF. The chain carries TRBV7-6 and TRBJ2-7; TRBD1 matches 8 bases. Germline CDR1 and CDR2: SGHVS and FNYEAQ. The length of the CDR3 is 14 residues. Losses at the gene ends were 4 bases for V and 2 bases for J; bases not matched to a gene: 4.

V gene TRBV13 combines with J gene TRBJ2-5; unclear D gene. The germline CDR1 and CDR2 sequences are PRHDT and FYEKMQ (reference sequence). Trimming cost V 5 bases and J 5 bases, with 15 bases left between them. This CDR3 comprises 14 residues. CDR3 loop: CASSLRPDGETQYF. In nucleotides, the CDR3 is TGTGCCAGCAGCCTTCGTCCGGATGGGGAGACCCAGTACTTC.

V and J are TRBV30 and TRBJ2-7; the match to TRBD1 covers 11 bases. The CDR3 totals 14 residues. Germline-derived CDR1 and CDR2 are GTSNPN and SVGIG (reference sequence). V was clipped by 2 bases and J by 5 bases; unmatched bases: 5. CDR3 in amino acids: CAWSRGQGVDEQYF. CDR3 nucleotide sequence: TGTGCCTGGAGTCGGGGACAGGGGGTAGACGAGCAGTACTTC.

V and J are TRBV29-1 and TRBJ2-1; D perhaps matches TRBD2 (6 bases). The CDR3 is 15 amino acids. Per the germline V gene, CDR1 is SQVTM and CDR2 is ANQGSEA. V was pared by 3 bases and J by 0 bases, with 12 bases between. The CDR3 loop reads CSVDGLASSYNEQFF. DNA of the CDR3: TGCAGCGTTGATGGGCTAGCGAGCTCCTACAATGAGCAGTTCTTC.